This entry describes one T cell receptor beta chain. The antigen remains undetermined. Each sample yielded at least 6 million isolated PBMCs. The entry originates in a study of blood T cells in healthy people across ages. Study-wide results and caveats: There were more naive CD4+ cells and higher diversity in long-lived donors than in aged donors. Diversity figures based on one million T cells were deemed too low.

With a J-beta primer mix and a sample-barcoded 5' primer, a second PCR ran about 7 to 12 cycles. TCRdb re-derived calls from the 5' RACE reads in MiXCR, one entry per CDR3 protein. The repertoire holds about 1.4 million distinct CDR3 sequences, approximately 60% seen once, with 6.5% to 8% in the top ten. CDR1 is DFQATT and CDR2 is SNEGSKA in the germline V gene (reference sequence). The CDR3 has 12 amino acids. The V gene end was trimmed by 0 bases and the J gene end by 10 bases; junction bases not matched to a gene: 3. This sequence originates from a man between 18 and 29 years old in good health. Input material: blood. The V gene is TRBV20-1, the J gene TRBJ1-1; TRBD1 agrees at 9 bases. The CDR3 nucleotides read TGCAGTGCTAGAGACCCGACAGGGGGAGCTTTCTTT. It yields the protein CSARDPTGGAFF.